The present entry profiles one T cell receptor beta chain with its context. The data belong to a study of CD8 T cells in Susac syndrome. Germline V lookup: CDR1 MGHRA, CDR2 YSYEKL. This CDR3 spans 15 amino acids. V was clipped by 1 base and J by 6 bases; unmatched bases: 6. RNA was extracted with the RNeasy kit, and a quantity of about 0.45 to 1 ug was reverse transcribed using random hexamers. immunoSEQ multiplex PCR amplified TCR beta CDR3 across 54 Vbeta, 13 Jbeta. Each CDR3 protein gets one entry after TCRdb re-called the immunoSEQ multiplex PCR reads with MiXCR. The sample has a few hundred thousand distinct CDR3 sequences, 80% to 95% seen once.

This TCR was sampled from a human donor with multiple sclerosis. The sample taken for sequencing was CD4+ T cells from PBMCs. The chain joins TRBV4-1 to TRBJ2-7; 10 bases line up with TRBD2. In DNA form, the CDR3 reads TGCGCCAGCAGCCAAGGTAGCGGGAGGTTCGGCGAGCAGTACGTC. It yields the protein CASSQGSGRFGEQYV.